This is a list of T cell receptor beta chains from one sample in a study of shared clonotypes between healthy human individuals. Profiled with immunoSEQ multiplex PCR; TCRdb holds only in-frame clones, not every one. Here the sample spans a few million clones, 85% to 95% being singletons. The sequenced sample was naive CD4+ T cells from PBMCs. The receptors stem from a man aged 18 to 29 in good health. Some clones in this sample may be carry-over from other donors' samples. Both conserved end residues are part of each CDR3. Each record gives: clone size, V gene, J gene, D gene, CDR3 DNA, CDR3 protein. D genes are given only for firm matches. Size tells how often a clone was seen (once, few, many) or the class of an expanded clone, and some rows leave it out.

size: -
V: TRBV9
J: TRBJ2-3
D: TRBD2
DNA: TGTGCCAGCAGCTTCCTAGCGGGAGGTGTGGATACGCAGTATTTT
CDR3: CASSFLAGGVDTQYF

size: -
V: TRBV30
J: TRBJ2-1
D: -
DNA: TGTGCCTGGAATGTCGGTTACGCCTACAATGAGCAGTTCTTC
CDR3: CAWNVGYAYNEQFF

size: -
V: TRBV29-1
J: TRBJ1-1
D: -
DNA: TGCAGCGTTGAACCCCACGTAGGGGAATCTGAAGCTTTCTTT
CDR3: CSVEPHVGESEAFF

size: -
V: TRBV14
J: TRBJ2-7
D: -
DNA: TGTGCCAGCAGCCGCAACCGGGGAAGGGAGCAGTACTTC
CDR3: CASSRNRGREQYF

size: -
V: TRBV5-1
J: TRBJ2-3
D: TRBD2
DNA: TGCGCCAGCAGCTTGGGGCCTAGCGGGACCAGCACAGATACGCAGTATTTT
CDR3: CASSLGPSGTSTDTQYF

size: -
V: TRBV11-3
J: TRBJ2-2
D: -
DNA: TGTGCCAGCAGCCTGGTTGAGTCCGGGGAGCTGTTTTTT
CDR3: CASSLVESGELFF

size: -
V: TRBV7-3
J: TRBJ2-1
D: TRBD1
DNA: TGTGCCAGCAGCTTATTTCCAGGGGGCGCGGGGTCCTACAATGAGCAGTTCTTC
CDR3: CASSLFPGGAGSYNEQFF

size: -
V: TRBV28
J: TRBJ2-1
D: TRBD2
DNA: TGTGCCAGCAGTTCACTCTCGGCGGGAGCCTACAATGAGCAGTTCTTC
CDR3: CASSSLSAGAYNEQFF

size: once
V: TRBV6-6
J: TRBJ2-1
D: TRBD2
DNA: TGTGCCAGCAGTCGGTCTAGCGGGACTTACAATGAGCAGTTCTTC
CDR3: CASSRSSGTYNEQFF

size: -
V: TRBV6-1
J: TRBJ1-5
D: -
DNA: TGTGCCAGCAGTGAAGTGGGAAATCAGCCCCAGCATTTT
CDR3: CASSEVGNQPQHF

size: -
V: TRBV6-6
J: TRBJ2-1
D: TRBD2
DNA: TGTGCCAGCAGTGGGGGACTAAACAATGAGCAGTTCTTC
CDR3: CASSGGLNNEQFF

size: -
V: TRBV2
J: TRBJ1-2
D: -
DNA: TGTGCCAGCAGCGCCACAGGGTCAAACTATGGCTACACCTTC
CDR3: CASSATGSNYGYTF

size: once
V: TRBV30
J: TRBJ1-2
D: -
DNA: TGTGCCTGGAAGCCCAAAACCTCCGACACCTATGGCTACACCTTC
CDR3: CAWKPKTSDTYGYTF

size: -
V: TRBV30
J: TRBJ1-1
D: TRBD1
DNA: TGTGCCTGGAGTACAGGGGCCGGAACTGAAGCTTTCTTT
CDR3: CAWSTGAGTEAFF

size: -
V: TRBV2
J: TRBJ2-1
D: -
DNA: TGTGCCAGCAGTGTCCAAGGGGCGAGCCTGCTCAATGAGCAGTTCTTC
CDR3: CASSVQGASLLNEQFF

size: -
V: TRBV5-4
J: TRBJ2-1
D: TRBD1
DNA: TGTGCCAGCAGCAAGAGGGACAGGGGCTACAATGAGCAGTTCTTC
CDR3: CASSKRDRGYNEQFF

size: -
V: TRBV28
J: TRBJ2-7
D: -
DNA: TGTGCCAGCAGCCTCGAGGGGGGGGGCTATATAAACTCCTACGAGCAGTACTTC
CDR3: CASSLEGGGYINSYEQYF

size: -
V: TRBV6-1
J: TRBJ1-1
D: -
DNA: TGTGCCAGCAGTGAAGGGTGGGTGAACACTGAAGCTTTCTTT
CDR3: CASSEGWVNTEAFF

size: -
V: TRBV28
J: TRBJ2-3
D: -
DNA: TGTGCCAGCAGGGGTTCCGGAGGACGCTCCAATACGCAGTATTTT
CDR3: CASRGSGGRSNTQYF

size: -
V: TRBV9
J: TRBJ2-1
D: -
DNA: TGTGCCAGCAGCGTAGAGGGGACAAGAGCCAATGAGCAGTTCTTC
CDR3: CASSVEGTRANEQFF

size: -
V: TRBV19
J: TRBJ1-2
D: TRBD1
DNA: TGTGCCAGTAGTACGCGACAGGGTACTAACTATGGCTACACCTTC
CDR3: CASSTRQGTNYGYTF

size: -
V: TRBV14
J: TRBJ1-4
D: -
DNA: TGTGCCAGCAGCCAACCCGGGACGGTCTTGCAAAAACTGTTTTTT
CDR3: CASSQPGTVLQKLFF

size: once
V: TRBV5-1
J: TRBJ2-7
D: -
DNA: TGCGCCAGCAGTTACCGAGGGGGGGACGAGCAGTACTTC
CDR3: CASSYRGGDEQYF

size: -
V: TRBV28
J: TRBJ1-3
D: -
DNA: TGTGCCAGCAGTTTATACTCTGGAAACACCATATATTTT
CDR3: CASSLYSGNTIYF

size: -
V: TRBV7-9
J: TRBJ2-3
D: -
DNA: TGTGCCAGCAGCCCGGACACCACAGATACGCAGTATTTT
CDR3: CASSPDTTDTQYF

size: -
V: TRBV5-1
J: TRBJ2-3
D: TRBD2
DNA: TGCGCCAGCAGCTCTTTAGCGGGAGGGACAGATACGCAGTATTTT
CDR3: CASSSLAGGTDTQYF

size: -
V: TRBV28
J: TRBJ1-2
D: -
DNA: TGTGCCAGCAGTTCCCCAGTTAAGGGCTACACCTTC
CDR3: CASSSPVKGYTF

size: -
V: TRBV9
J: TRBJ2-7
D: -
DNA: TGTGCCAGCAGCGTAGGGGGAGGCGTCTACGAGCAGTACTTC
CDR3: CASSVGGGVYEQYF

size: -
V: TRBV6-1
J: TRBJ1-2
D: TRBD1
DNA: TGTGCCAGCAGCGAGACAGGGCTATCGAACTATGGCTACACCTTC
CDR3: CASSETGLSNYGYTF

size: once
V: TRBV28
J: TRBJ2-7
D: TRBD2
DNA: TGTGCCAGCACCTCGGGGGGCTCCTACGAGCAGTACTTC
CDR3: CASTSGGSYEQYF

size: -
V: TRBV4-1
J: TRBJ1-2
D: TRBD1
DNA: TGCGCCAGCAGCCAAGCCGGGACAGGGAAATACACCTTC
CDR3: CASSQAGTGKYTF

size: once
V: TRBV6-1
J: TRBJ1-2
D: -
DNA: TGTGCCAGCAGTGGACTAGGACCCGACGGCTATGGCTACACCTTC
CDR3: CASSGLGPDGYGYTF